This TCR beta chain was identified during a study of blood T cell repertoires in COVID-19 (dated by TCRdb to the early 2020s). Describing the broader study: Collaborator samples came from the United States, Italy and Spain and covered acute and convalescent phases of COVID-19. The prospective study material was composed of cDNA or gDNA derived from T cells, B-cell-depleted T cells, or PBMCs. The dataset comprised deeply sampled blood TCRbeta repertoires from subjects exposed to, actively infected with, or recovered from COVID-19. A freely available public database, intended as a resource for researchers studying the immune response to SARS-CoV-2, is where the repertoires were released. Samples came from the ongoing ImmuneRACE study (first 160 participants) plus 1,254 subjects from 6 global collaborators. Nearly every sample came with metadata listing a de-identified subject ID, COVID-19 status, age in years and sex. Where HLA class I and class II types were available, the types were taken from metadata supplied by the sample provider, not from assay-based typing. Broad study findings and their caveats: Clinical and demographic metadata were provided uncurated, with the amount varying by source and participant.

TCRbeta CDR3 regions were amplified from genomic DNA using the immunoSEQ Assay, a bias-controlled multiplex PCR. The paper's processing steps were these. Within the assay, amplification of reference gene primers was used to estimate how many nucleated cells each sample contained. Sequence reads were collapsed and filtered to measure the absolute abundance of every unique TCRbeta CDR3 rearrangement. For each sample, productive Simpson clonality was calculated as the square root of Simpson's diversity index over productive rearrangements. Entries here come from immuneACCESS through TCRdb and include only in-frame sequences with V and J called. Some clones fail to appear in such tables; in the studies checked, an unresolved V gene covers under half of the shortfall, and the cause of the remainder is unknown. Clone size and the V and J calls come from that table; the DNA yielded D and trimming. For this sample the table gives tens of thousands of clones, of which less than 90% were detected only once. Roughly 22% of the sample comes from the top ten.

To note about this clone: Its antigen is not yet known. Base qualities are not provided; no much larger clone lies one nucleotide away.

Relative to germline, V is 0 bases shorter and J is 4 bases shorter, with 13 bases between their ends. Inclusive of the bounding cysteine and phenylalanine, the CDR3 is 15 residues long. Only the CDR3 part of the read is kept: 45 bases, read in frame from the first base. The germline V gene (reference sequence) specifies LNHDA as CDR1 and SQIVND as CDR2. Whole blood was collected in K2EDTA tubes by collaborating institutions according to the institutions' own protocols. Collaborator samples were shipped for TCRbeta analysis as frozen whole blood, isolated PBMCs, or DNA extracted from either sample type.

Sequenced material: peripheral blood. In this chain, TRBV19 is recombined with TRBJ2-7; a weak D assignment points to TRBD2 (6 bases agree). This receptor was taken from a human donor with active COVID-19. The donor label of this sample is uncertain. The CDR3 has the sequence CASSIDWDGGYEQYF. Here is the DNA: TGTGCCAGTAGTATAGATTGGGACGGGGGATACGAGCAGTACTTC.